This T cell receptor (beta chain) came from a study of shared clonotypes between healthy human individuals. The protocol was immunoSEQ multiplex PCR, while the TCRdb copy is restricted to in-frame clones and leaves out a portion. In the table there are under 850,000 clones, roughly two thirds of which are singletons. Germline V CDR1 and CDR2: SGHVS, FQNEAQ. This CDR3 spans 16 amino acids. Trimming shortened V by 5 bases and J by 8 bases, and 24 bases separated the two germline ends. Sequencing input: memory CD4+ T cells sorted from blood. As for subset: CD45RA-negative fraction. This TCR was sampled from a woman under 40 in good health. This chain joins TRBV7-8 and TRBJ1-2, with a weak D call TRBD1 (6 bases). The DNA for the CDR3 is TGTGCCAGCAGCAGAGGGGGACCCCACATTGCCGAGGGCTACACCTTC. This sequence encodes CASSRGGPHIAEGYTF.